These 28 T cell receptor beta chains were all obtained from the same sample, sequenced in a study of blood T cell repertoires in COVID-19. TCRdb's table, derived via immunoSEQ multiplex PCR, lists solely in-frame clones and lacks some. The top ten clones hold 1.5% to 2% of a sample with approximately 280,000 clones, about 90% of them seen once. Sequencing input: PBMCs or T cells enriched from blood (not recorded which). These receptor sequences come from a woman in her sixties who had recovered from COVID-19.

The rearrangement uses TRBV5-1 and TRBJ2-5; 8 nucleotides line up with TRBD1. The CDR3 extends over 15 amino acids. V shed 2 bases, J shed 2 bases, and the junction held 5 bases outside the gene matches. Germline CDR1 SGHRS, CDR2 YFSETQ. In DNA, the CDR3 is TGCGCCAGCAGCTTAGTAGGGGACAGGCAAGAGACCCAGTACTTC. It translates to CASSLVGDRQETQYF.

The chain couples TRBV28 to TRBJ2-4; D is possibly TRBD2 (5 bases). V was clipped by 7 bases and J by 8 bases, with 27 bases between them. The germline CDR1 and CDR2 sequences are MDHEN and SYDVKM. The CDR3 is 17 residues long. The CDR3 loop is CASIPGVGHGNMYIQYF. CDR3 coding DNA: TGTGCCAGCATCCCCGGTGTAGGTCACGGGAATATGTACATTCAGTACTTC.

This clone was observed a single time. The rearrangement links TRBV5-5 to TRBJ2-7, with D maybe TRBD1 (7 bases). The CDR3 spans 14 residues. The V end was cut by 5 bases, the J end by 3 bases, with 15 bases between. Germline V gene data show CDR1 as SGHKS and CDR2 as YYEKEE (reference sequence). CDR3 sequence: CASSDQGGIYEQYF. The CDR3 region has the DNA TGTGCCAGCAGTGACCAGGGGGGAATCTACGAGCAGTACTTC.

V gene TRBV18 combines with J gene TRBJ2-2; 11 bases align to TRBD2. Germline assignment: CDR1 KGHSH and CDR2 LQKENI. V was clipped by 2 bases and J by 6 bases; unmatched bases: 5. This CDR3 is 16 amino acids long. The CDR3 sequence is CASSPTTSGVSGELFF. CDR3 in DNA: TGTGCCAGCTCACCAACGACTAGCGGGGTGTCCGGGGAGCTGTTTTTT.

The J gene is TRBJ2-5, the V gene TRBV7-3; weak D call: TRBD2 (6 bases). Germline assignment: CDR1 SGHTA and CDR2 FQGTGA. The CDR3 length is 15 residues. With 6 bases removed from V and 5 bases from J, the gap between germline ends came to 19 bases. The CDR3 coding sequence is TGTGCCAGCAGTTTCGGCCCCGGGGCGGGGGAGACCCAGTACTTC. Translation gives CASSFGPGAGETQYF.

The rearrangement links TRBV11-3 to TRBJ2-1; no firm D call. There are 15 residues in the CDR3. The germline V and J ends were trimmed by 5 bases and 0 bases, with 11 bases remaining between them. The germline gives CDR1 SGHNT, CDR2 YENEEA. CDR3 sequence: CASSPRQSSYNEQFF. In nucleotides, the CDR3 is TGTGCCAGCAGCCCTCGACAAAGCTCCTACAATGAGCAGTTCTTC.

The chain employs TRBV28 and TRBJ2-6; no reliable D call. This CDR3 spans 14 amino acids. Per germline, CDR1 MDHEN and CDR2 SYDVKM. V shed 6 bases and J shed 0 bases, with 6 bases lying between them. The chain's CDR3 is CASRVSSGANVLTF. The CDR3 coding sequence is TGTGCCAGCAGAGTCAGCTCTGGGGCCAACGTCCTGACTTTC.

J is TRBJ2-2 and V is TRBV19, with 8 bases fitting TRBD1. The CDR3 has 15 residues. Germline trimming cut 10 bases from V and 1 base from J; bases unmatched to any gene: 8. CDR1 and CDR2 (germline): LNHDA, SQIVND (reference sequence). The chain's CDR3 is CATLKDRVNTGELFF. CDR3 DNA sequence: TGTGCCACCCTCAAGGACAGGGTGAACACCGGGGAGCTGTTTTTT.

Of note for this clone: The same CDR3 can be traced to other DNA sequences in this sample. The chain has TRBV28 and TRBJ1-1; D is perhaps TRBD1 (5 bases). V was pared by 9 bases and J by 1 base, with 6 bases between. Looked up from germline, CDR1 is MDHEN and CDR2 is SYDVKM. There are 11 residues in the CDR3. In DNA form, the CDR3 reads TGTGCCAGTACAGGGAACACTGAAGCTTTCTTT. Amino acid sequence: CASTGNTEAFF.

V is TRBV20-1 and J is TRBJ2-7; TRBD1 aligns across 7 bases. Germline V gene data show CDR1 as DFQATT and CDR2 as SNEGSKA (reference sequence). This CDR3 has 14 amino acids. The trim removed 3 bases at V and 2 bases at J, leaving 7 bases unmatched. CDR3 region: CSASTGTETYEQYF. CDR3 nucleotides: TGCAGTGCTAGTACCGGGACAGAGACCTACGAGCAGTACTTC.

In regard to this clone: Other DNA variants within this sample encode the same CDR3. The V and J genes are TRBV28 and TRBJ2-6; D may be TRBD2 (6 bases). V shed 6 bases and J shed 2 bases, with 8 bases lying between them. Germline V gene sequence: CDR1 MDHEN, CDR2 SYDVKM. The CDR3 totals 14 residues. This CDR3 reads CASSREAGANVLTF. The CDR3 region has the DNA TGTGCCAGCAGCAGGGAGGCTGGGGCCAACGTCCTGACTTTC.

This chain connects TRBV19 to TRBJ1-6, with 8 positions matching TRBD1. J gave up 8 bases and V 6 bases, and 0 bases lay outside the gene matches. Germline V lookup: CDR1 LNHDA, CDR2 SQIVND (reference sequence). This CDR3 spans 12 amino acids. Here the CDR3 reads CASRTGDSPLHF. CDR3 sequence (DNA): TGTGCCAGTAGGACAGGGGATTCACCCCTCCACTTT.

The V call is TRBV28, the J call TRBJ2-2; 8 nucleotides match TRBD1. Trimming took 8 bases from V and 1 from J; bases not matched to a gene: 3. Germline V gives CDR1 MDHEN, CDR2 SYDVKM. The CDR3 runs to 14 residues. The CDR3 bases are TGTGCCAGCCAGACAGGGGTGAACACCGGGGAGCTGTTTTTT. Translation: CASQTGVNTGELFF.

The V call is TRBV7-8, the J call TRBJ1-1, with D possibly TRBD1 on 5 matching bases. This CDR3 contains 17 residues. Trimming left V 0 bases short and J 0 bases short, with 14 bases between. Germline-derived CDR1 and CDR2 are SGHVS and FQNEAQ. The CDR3 DNA sequence: TGTGCCAGCAGCTTAGCAGGGGCAGGTCGTATGAACACTGAAGCTTTCTTT. It encodes CASSLAGAGRMNTEAFF.

The chain employs TRBV18 and TRBJ2-1; 9 bases agree with TRBD1. V lost 6 bases to trimming and J lost 10 bases; unmatched junction nucleotides: 7. The length of the CDR3 is 13 residues. Germline values: CDR1 KGHSH, CDR2 LQKENI. CDR3 nucleotides: TGTGCCAGCTCGCCTATCACAGGGGGCGAGCAGTTCTTC. Translating gives CASSPITGGEQFF.

Comments on this clone: Other DNA sequences in this sample translate to the same CDR3. The rearrangement uses TRBV12-3 or TRBV12-4 and TRBJ1-1, with D possibly matching TRBD1 (6 bases). Trimming removed 5 bases at V and 4 bases at J, with 11 bases between. The CDR3 is 13 residues long. The DNA of the CDR3 is TGTGCCAGCAGTAAAACAGGGCCCACTGAAGCTTTCTTT. Its translation is CASSKTGPTEAFF.

V gene TRBV24-1 combines with J gene TRBJ2-5; 8 bases fit TRBD1. The V gene's germline CDR1 is KGHDR and CDR2 SFDVKD. V was pared by 0 bases and J by 2 bases, with 13 bases of the junction left unmatched. CDR3 size: 19 residues. CDR3 amino acids: CATSDLGHTGGMVQETQYF. DNA for the CDR3: TGTGCCACCAGTGATTTGGGTCATACAGGGGGGATGGTTCAAGAGACCCAGTACTTC.

The chain recombines TRBV6-5 with TRBJ2-7; TRBD2 agrees at 10 bases. The germline gives CDR1 MNHEY, CDR2 SVGAGI. Losses at the gene ends were 4 bases for V and 2 bases for J; bases not matched to a gene: 8. This CDR3 contains 16 residues. For the CDR3, the DNA is TGTGCCAGCAGTTTACAACTAGCGGGGAAGGCCTACGAGCAGTACTTC. It is translated as CASSLQLAGKAYEQYF.

This rearrangement joins TRBV27 to TRBJ2-1; 12 bases are a match to TRBD2. Germline CDR1 and CDR2: MNHEY and SMNVEV (reference sequence). This CDR3 region has 14 residues. Germline trimming cut 6 bases from V and 7 bases from J; bases unmatched to any gene: 4. The CDR3 sequence is CASSLAGGTNEQFF. The CDR3 DNA is TGTGCCAGCAGCCTAGCGGGAGGGACAAATGAGCAGTTCTTC.

The chain uses TRBV6-4 and TRBJ2-5; tentative D call: TRBD2 (7 bases). The CDR3 consists of 14 residues. V gave up 7 bases and J gave up 1 base, with 13 bases separating them. Per germline, CDR1 MRHNA and CDR2 SNTAGT. For the CDR3, the DNA is TGTGCCAGCATGGGGCGGGGGCCCCAAGAGACCCAGTACTTC. This sequence encodes CASMGRGPQETQYF.

The J gene is TRBJ2-5, the V gene TRBV7-3, with TRBD2 matching over 9 bases. The CDR3 has 15 residues. Germline V gene sequence: CDR1 SGHTA, CDR2 FQGTGA. V gave up 5 bases and J gave up 7 bases; unmatched junction bases: 11. CDR3 nucleotides: TGTGCCAGCAGCGATCAGCCGGGACTAGCTGGGACCCAGTACTTC. It translates to CASSDQPGLAGTQYF.

This clone was counted a single time. This rearrangement joins TRBV3-1 (or the pseudogene TRBV3-2) to TRBJ1-6; no definite D call. Germline lookup yields CDR1 LGHDT and CDR2 YNNKEL (reference sequence). V lost 4 bases and J lost 11, with 15 bases in between. This CDR3 region has 14 residues. The CDR3 region is CASSPRLAGTPLHF. In nucleotides, the CDR3 is TGTGCCAGCAGCCCCCGCTTAGCCGGGACACCCCTCCACTTT.

V is TRBV9 and J is TRBJ2-2, with 8 bases lining up with TRBD2. In germline, CDR1 is SGDLS, CDR2 YYNGEE. The V segment lost 2 bases and the J segment 3 bases; nucleotides outside the gene matches: 15. The CDR3 has 19 amino acids. For the CDR3, the DNA is TGTGCCAGCAGCGTTCCCACACAAACGGGGGGGTTCGACACCGGGGAGCTGTTTTTT. It specifies CASSVPTQTGGFDTGELFF.

The DNA for the CDR3 is TGCGCCAGCTCAGGGGCGGGGGTGAACACTGAAGCTTTCTTT. Its translation: CASSGAGVNTEAFF. The chain uses TRBV4-1 and TRBJ1-1, with a weak D call TRBD1 (6 bases). This CDR3 contains 14 residues. Between the trimmed V and J ends, which lost 8 bases and 0 bases, there was a span of 13 bases. Looked up from germline, CDR1 is MGHRA and CDR2 is YSYEKL.

With respect to this clone: Distinct nucleotide sequences in the sample also encode this CDR3. V and J are TRBV19 and TRBJ1-5; no clear D. Per the germline V gene, CDR1 is LNHDA and CDR2 is SQIVND (reference sequence). V lost 3 bases, J lost 1 base, and 7 bases lay in between. There are 14 residues in the CDR3. The DNA for the CDR3 is TGTGCCAGTAGTATCGGCGGGAGCAATCAGCCCCAGCATTTT. It codes for CASSIGGSNQPQHF.

V and J are TRBV29-1 and TRBJ2-3; 8 positions match TRBD2. Trimming removed 7 bases from V and 5 bases from J; junction bases left unmatched: 8. The CDR3 loop spans 13 amino acids. CDR1 SQVTM and CDR2 ANQGSEA come from the germline V gene. The CDR3 DNA is TGCAGCGCCTTCGCGGGAGGAAAAGATACGCAGTATTTT. It is translated as CSAFAGGKDTQYF.

This clone was seen only a few times. The chain recombines TRBV5-1 with TRBJ2-1; 7 bases fit TRBD1. V lost 6 bases to trimming and J lost 5 bases; unmatched junction nucleotides: 14. The CDR3 length is 16 residues. The V gene's germline CDR1 is SGHRS and CDR2 YFSETQ. The CDR3 here is CASKPGQSERNNEQFF. The CDR3 DNA is TGCGCCAGCAAGCCGGGACAGAGTGAGAGGAACAATGAGCAGTTCTTC. The variable domain in full, with the rest retrieved from reference TRBV5-1 and TRBJ2-1, is KAGVTQTPRYLIKTRGQQVTLSCSPISGHRSVSWYQQTPGQGLQFLFEYFSETQRNKGNFPGRFSGRQFSNSRSEMNVSTLELGDSALYLCASKPGQSERNNEQFFGPGTRLTVL.

Worth noting for this clone: Within the sample, other DNA sequences also encode this same CDR3. The chain joins TRBV28 to TRBJ1-1; TRBD1 agrees at 7 bases. The length of the CDR3 is 14 residues. Germline V gene lookup returns CDR1 MDHEN and CDR2 SYDVKM. V was clipped by 4 bases and J by 0 bases; unmatched bases: 2. The CDR3 bases are TGTGCCAGCAGTTCGGGACAGTTGAACACTGAAGCTTTCTTT. Translated: CASSSGQLNTEAFF.